Included here is one TCR beta chain sequence, with context. The antigen remains unidentified. This may be a read error: a much more frequent sequence differs by one nucleotide. This CDR3 is missing its conserved last phenylalanine or tryptophan, likely due to a read error. Semi-nested PCR with Nested Universal Primer A followed constant-region reverse priming of full-length variable regions. MiXCR, run by TCRdb on the 5' RACE reads, gives a single entry per CDR3 protein. Counted here are some 44,000 distinct CDR3 sequences, roughly a fifth occurring once; the ten biggest clones make up about 3.8%. Broader study findings: In terms of TCR gene usage, tumor memory CD4+ T cells clustered together with blood and lymph node memory CD4+ cells, as well as with lymph node naive CD4+ cells. The larger cohort examined one V-J beta rearrangement, not whole repertoires.

The sorted Tregs were CD4+CD25+CD127-/low cells. Trimming removed 5 bases from V and 0 bases from J, with 11 bases in between. The CDR3 has 14 residues. The germline V gene has CDR1 SGHVS and CDR2 FQNEAQ. This sequence joins TRBV7-8 and TRBJ2-7, with D possibly matching TRBD1 (5 bases). This sequence originates from a female donor with breast cancer. The sequenced material came from Tregs sorted from blood. In nucleotides, the CDR3 is TGTGCCAGCAGCGCCCGACAGAGCTCCTACGAGCAGTACTCC. This sequence encodes CASSARQSSYEQYS.